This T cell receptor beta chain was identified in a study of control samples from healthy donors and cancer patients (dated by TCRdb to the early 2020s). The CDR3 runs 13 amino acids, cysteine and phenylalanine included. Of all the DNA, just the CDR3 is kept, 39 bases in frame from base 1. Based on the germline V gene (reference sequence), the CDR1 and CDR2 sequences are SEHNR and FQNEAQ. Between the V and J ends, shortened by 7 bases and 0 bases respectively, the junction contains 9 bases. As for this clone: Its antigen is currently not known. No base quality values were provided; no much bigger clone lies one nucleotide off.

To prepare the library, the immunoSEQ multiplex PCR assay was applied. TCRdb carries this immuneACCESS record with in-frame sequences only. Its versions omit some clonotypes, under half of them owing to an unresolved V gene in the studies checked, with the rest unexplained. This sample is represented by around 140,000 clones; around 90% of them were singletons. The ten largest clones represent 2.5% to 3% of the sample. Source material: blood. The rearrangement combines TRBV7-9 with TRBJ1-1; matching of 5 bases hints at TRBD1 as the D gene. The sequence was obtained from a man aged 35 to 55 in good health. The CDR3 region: CASIVGVNTEAFF. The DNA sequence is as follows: TGTGCCAGCATCGTAGGGGTGAACACTGAAGCTTTCTTT.